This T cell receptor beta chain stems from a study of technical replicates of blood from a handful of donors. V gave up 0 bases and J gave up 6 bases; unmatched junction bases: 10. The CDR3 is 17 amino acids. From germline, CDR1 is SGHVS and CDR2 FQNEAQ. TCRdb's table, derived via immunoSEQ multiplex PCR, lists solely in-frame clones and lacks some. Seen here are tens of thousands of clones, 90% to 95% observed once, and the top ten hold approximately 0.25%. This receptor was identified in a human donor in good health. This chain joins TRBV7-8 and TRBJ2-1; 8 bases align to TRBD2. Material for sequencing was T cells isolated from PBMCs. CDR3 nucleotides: TGTGCCAGCAGCTTAGCGGCGGTTGGGACTAGAATCAATGAGCAGTTCTTC. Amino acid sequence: CASSLAAVGTRINEQFF.